This is a list of T cell receptor beta chains from one sample in a study of T cell responses to AZD1222 COVID-19 vaccine. TCRdb's table, derived via immunoSEQ multiplex PCR, lists solely in-frame clones and lacks some. Of approximately 130,000 clones listed, roughly 86% are singletons. Specimen: peripheral blood, collected 28 days after the second AZD1222 dose. These receptors all come from an adult who received the AZD1222 COVID-19 vaccine. Both conserved end residues are part of each CDR3. The size of a clone is reported for some rows only, either as once, few or many, or as a class for expanded clones.

J gene: TRBJ1-2; clone size: .; V gene: TRBV7-9; CDR3 protein: CASTEQGIGYGYTF
J gene: TRBJ1-3; clone size: .; V gene: TRBV30; CDR3 protein: CAWTPAGFYRRPGNTIYF
J gene: TRBJ2-1; clone size: .; V gene: TRBV6-5; CDR3 protein: CASSYSTGRGEQFF
J gene: TRBJ1-2; clone size: .; V gene: TRBV18; CDR3 protein: CASSPRDRVYGYTF
J gene: TRBJ2-6; clone size: .; V gene: TRBV28; CDR3 protein: CASTGNVGANVLTF
J gene: TRBJ2-7; clone size: once; V gene: TRBV27; CDR3 protein: CASSLSMTRGPYEQYF
J gene: TRBJ2-7; clone size: .; V gene: TRBV10-3; CDR3 protein: CAARDREYEQYF
J gene: TRBJ2-7; clone size: .; V gene: TRBV20-1; CDR3 protein: CSASDGSGGIYEQYF
J gene: TRBJ2-5; clone size: .; V gene: TRBV6-5; CDR3 protein: CASPGRPGGETQYF
J gene: TRBJ2-2; clone size: .; V gene: TRBV11-3; CDR3 protein: CASSSWTGLGGELFF
J gene: TRBJ1-5; clone size: .; V gene: TRBV19; CDR3 protein: CASRRKAGRQPQHF
J gene: TRBJ1-1; clone size: .; V gene: TRBV18; CDR3 protein: CASSDRRGGTEAFF
J gene: TRBJ1-6; clone size: .; V gene: TRBV23-1; CDR3 protein: CASSLIRKAESNSPLHF
J gene: TRBJ2-3; clone size: .; V gene: TRBV7-6; CDR3 protein: CASSLAQSLGASTDTQYF
J gene: TRBJ2-3; clone size: .; V gene: TRBV27; CDR3 protein: CASSRTGEDTQYF
J gene: TRBJ1-1; clone size: .; V gene: TRBV9; CDR3 protein: CPQGAANTEAFF
J gene: TRBJ2-7; clone size: .; V gene: TRBV15; CDR3 protein: CATSRDLGQWYF
J gene: TRBJ2-3; clone size: .; V gene: TRBV19; CDR3 protein: CASSMVRDGTDTQYF
J gene: TRBJ1-5; clone size: .; V gene: TRBV6-5; CDR3 protein: CASSHGTGQNQPQHF
J gene: TRBJ2-1; clone size: .; V gene: TRBV7-6; CDR3 protein: CASSLAGGRAVEQFF
J gene: TRBJ2-2; clone size: .; V gene: TRBV7-3; CDR3 protein: CASSLTSRASGVNTGELFF
J gene: TRBJ2-3; clone size: .; V gene: TRBV5-1; CDR3 protein: CASSWGLASGYTQYF
J gene: TRBJ1-6; clone size: .; V gene: TRBV9; CDR3 protein: CASSVGQTSNSPLHF
J gene: TRBJ1-1; clone size: .; V gene: TRBV5-1; CDR3 protein: CASSLAQGSVNTEAFF
J gene: TRBJ2-7; clone size: once; V gene: TRBV28; CDR3 protein: CASSLRADSYEQYF
J gene: TRBJ1-6; clone size: .; V gene: TRBV30; CDR3 protein: CASQGGLSPLHF
J gene: TRBJ2-4; clone size: .; V gene: TRBV12-5; CDR3 protein: CASGPQAIKNIQYF
J gene: TRBJ1-3; clone size: .; V gene: TRBV28; CDR3 protein: CASSDPGYSGNTIYF
J gene: TRBJ1-4; clone size: once; V gene: TRBV29-1; CDR3 protein: CSVAGGGIMFF
J gene: TRBJ2-3; clone size: once; V gene: TRBV7-2; CDR3 protein: CASSSGTAIDTQYF
J gene: TRBJ1-2; clone size: .; V gene: TRBV15; CDR3 protein: CATSRERINYGYTF
J gene: TRBJ2-7; clone size: .; V gene: TRBV21-1; CDR3 protein: CASSKGLRVTYEQYF
J gene: TRBJ2-1; clone size: .; V gene: TRBV5-1; CDR3 protein: CASSAKVEQFF
J gene: TRBJ2-5; clone size: .; V gene: TRBV14; CDR3 protein: CASSQNRGGETQYF
J gene: TRBJ1-4; clone size: .; V gene: TRBV6-5; CDR3 protein: CASSYSGVLGEKLFF
J gene: TRBJ1-2; clone size: .; V gene: TRBV13; CDR3 protein: CASSLPLGDRGPANYGYTF
J gene: TRBJ1-2; clone size: .; V gene: TRBV5-1; CDR3 protein: CASSATGYGYTF
J gene: TRBJ1-3; clone size: .; V gene: TRBV5-1; CDR3 protein: CASSSTGGIRNTIYF
J gene: TRBJ1-3; clone size: .; V gene: TRBV4-3; CDR3 protein: CASSQDRLGSGNTIYF
J gene: TRBJ1-2; clone size: .; V gene: TRBV27; CDR3 protein: CASSSYPPYRAEGGYTF
J gene: TRBJ2-2; clone size: .; V gene: TRBV24-1; CDR3 protein: CATSRGTGELFF
J gene: TRBJ1-6; clone size: .; V gene: TRBV6-5; CDR3 protein: CASRRSYNSPLHF
J gene: TRBJ2-7; clone size: .; V gene: TRBV12-3/TRBV12-4; CDR3 protein: CASRRGSSYEQYF
J gene: TRBJ1-2; clone size: few; V gene: TRBV5-4; CDR3 protein: CASSLAGRGQPYGYTF
J gene: TRBJ2-1; clone size: .; V gene: TRBV2; CDR3 protein: CASSVADNEQFF
J gene: TRBJ1-4; clone size: .; V gene: TRBV5-4; CDR3 protein: CASSVQGAANEKLFF
J gene: TRBJ1-1; clone size: .; V gene: TRBV2; CDR3 protein: CASSPRQNTEAFF
J gene: TRBJ2-1; clone size: .; V gene: TRBV7-8; CDR3 protein: CASSLGGDPSYNEQFF
J gene: TRBJ1-4; clone size: .; V gene: TRBV28; CDR3 protein: CATNRGLGEKLFF
J gene: TRBJ1-5; clone size: .; V gene: TRBV5-5; CDR3 protein: CASSPRDLEQPQHF
J gene: TRBJ1-2; clone size: .; V gene: TRBV2; CDR3 protein: CASSEELIEGYTF
J gene: TRBJ1-5; clone size: .; V gene: TRBV24-1; CDR3 protein: CATSWRGSDQPQHF
J gene: TRBJ2-7; clone size: .; V gene: TRBV19; CDR3 protein: CARKDYEQYF
J gene: TRBJ2-5; clone size: .; V gene: TRBV4-3; CDR3 protein: CASSQGGIQETQYF
J gene: TRBJ1-1; clone size: .; V gene: TRBV4-2; CDR3 protein: CASSPTGNTEAFF
J gene: TRBJ2-1; clone size: .; V gene: TRBV28; CDR3 protein: CASSYYYNEQFF
J gene: TRBJ2-1; clone size: .; V gene: TRBV7-9; CDR3 protein: CASSSRDRGYNEQFF
J gene: TRBJ1-1; clone size: .; V gene: TRBV7-9; CDR3 protein: CASSLDSLEAFF